The sequence of this T cell receptor beta chain was determined in a study of blood T cell repertoires in COVID-19 (dated by TCRdb to the early 2020s). About the study as a whole: Collaborator samples came from the United States, Italy and Spain and covered acute and convalescent phases of COVID-19. The prospective study material was composed of cDNA or gDNA derived from T cells, B-cell-depleted T cells, or PBMCs. Subjects who had been exposed to COVID-19, were actively infected with it, or had recovered from it provided the deeply sampled blood TCRbeta repertoires that made up the dataset. The repertoires were released in a freely available public database meant as a resource for research on the immune response to SARS-CoV-2. The samples were drawn from the first 160 participants of the ongoing ImmuneRACE study and from some 1,300 subjects provided by 6 global collaborators. The sample metadata nearly always contained a de-identified subject ID, COVID-19 status, age in years and sex. Where available, HLA class I and class II types were obtained from metadata supplied by the sample provider rather than from assay-based typing.

Collaborating institutions collected whole blood in K2EDTA tubes following their own protocols. For TCRbeta analysis, collaborators shipped samples in one of three forms: frozen whole blood, isolated PBMCs, or DNA extracted from either of those sample types. The germline V gene (reference sequence) yields MNHEY for CDR1 and SMNVEV for CDR2. From V the trimming removes 7 bases and from J it removes 6 bases, while the gene matches leave 8 bases of the junction unaccounted for. From its cysteine to its phenylalanine, the CDR3 spans 15 amino acids. Only the CDR3 portion is preserved as DNA: 45 bases, with reading frame beginning at the first base. TCRbeta CDR3 regions were amplified from genomic DNA by means of the immunoSEQ Assay, a bias-controlled multiplex PCR. The study's processing was this. Within the assay, amplification of reference gene primers was used to estimate how many nucleated cells each sample contained. To quantify the absolute abundance of each unique TCRbeta CDR3 rearrangement, sequence reads were collapsed and filtered. For each sample, productive Simpson clonality was calculated as the square root of Simpson's diversity index across productive rearrangements. TCRdb stores this immuneACCESS table with in-frame sequences only. Part of the clones is absent; in the studies checked, under half of the shortfall reflects unresolved V genes, and no reason is known for the rest. V, J and clone size reflect that table, while D and trimming were determined from the DNA. The sample table lists 390,000 or so clones, 80% to 90% of them with a count of one. Of the sample, 1.4% is held by the ten largest clones.

The study at large found these results: How much clinical and demographic metadata was included differed by source and by participant, and the metadata was provided uncurated.

Comment on this clone: Its antigen is currently not known. Base qualities were left out, and no much larger clone turns up one base away.

Sequencing was done on a sample of peripheral blood. The sequence was collected from a woman aged 25 to 39 with active or convalescent COVID-19. The chain is made from TRBV27 and TRBJ1-6, with 8 bases in between that match TRBD1. In nucleotide form, the sequence is TGTGCCAGCAATTTGCAGGGGGCAGGTAATTCACCCCTCCACTTT. Translated, this gives CASNLQGAGNSPLHF.